The 23 T cell receptor beta chains in this list originate from one sample, sequenced in a study of blood T cell repertoires in COVID-19. Here immunoSEQ multiplex PCR was the method, and the copy in TCRdb shows in-frame clones only, minus some. The profile shows a few hundred thousand clones, roughly nine tenths of them singletons. The source material was peripheral blood. These receptor sequences come from a man aged 50 to 59 with acute or convalescent COVID-19.

The chain joins TRBV4-1 to TRBJ2-4; unclear D gene. This CDR3 has 14 residues. The V end lost 3 bases, the J end lost 9 bases, and 15 bases lay between the germline ends. CDR1 and CDR2 (germline): MGHRA, YSYEKL. This CDR3 is CASSQATWSGIQYF. The DNA for the CDR3 is TGCGCCAGCAGCCAGGCCACATGGTCTGGCATTCAGTACTTC.

The gene calls are TRBV3-1 (or the pseudogene TRBV3-2) and TRBJ2-2, with D hard to call. Deletions cut 5 bases from V and 1 base from J, with 8 bases between. This CDR3 contains 14 residues. Germline lookup yields CDR1 LGHDT and CDR2 YNNKEL (reference sequence). The CDR3 is CASSFRQNTGELFF. DNA of the CDR3: TGTGCCAGCAGCTTCCGACAGAACACCGGGGAGCTGTTTTTT.

V is TRBV7-9 and J is TRBJ2-7, with 7 bases identical to TRBD2. After removal of 5 bases from V and 3 bases from J, the junction contained 13 bases not matched to a gene. The CDR3 length is 16 residues. The germline V gene has CDR1 SEHNR and CDR2 FQNEAQ (reference sequence). CDR3 DNA: TGTGCCAGCAGCCCCTTCGGGACTACTAATTTCTACGAGCAGTACTTC. This translates into CASSPFGTTNFYEQYF.

CDR3 amino acids: CASTDTNQPQHF. Here the CDR3 DNA reads TGTGCCAGCACAGACACCAATCAGCCCCAGCATTTT. The rearrangement links TRBV2 to TRBJ1-5; no clear D. Trimming left V 7 bases short and J 3 bases short, with 7 bases between. CDR3 length equals 12 residues. Germline values: CDR1 SNHLY, CDR2 FYNNEI. Full variable domain (missing parts from reference TRBV2 and TRBJ1-5): EPEVTQTPSHQVTQMGQEVILRCVPISNHLYFYWYRQILGQKVEFLVSFYNNEISEKSEIFDDQFSVERPDGSNFTLKIRSTKLEDSAMYFCASTDTNQPQHFGDGTRLSIL.

This sequence joins TRBV24-1 and TRBJ1-5, with 7 bases lining up with TRBD1. CDR3 length: 14 residues. In germline, CDR1 is KGHDR, CDR2 SFDVKD. The J segment lost 6 bases and the V segment lost 4 bases, leaving 5 bases of the junction unmatched. DNA of the CDR3: TGTGCCACCAGTGACTCGACAGGGAGTCAGCCCCAGCATTTT. This gives the protein CATSDSTGSQPQHF.

In DNA, the CDR3 is TGTGCCAGCAGAAAACAGGGGTCAGGGCTCACCATATATTTT. Translation: CASRKQGSGLTIYF. The chain combines TRBV6-5 with TRBJ1-3; 7 bases map to TRBD1. The trim removed 6 bases at V and 9 bases at J, leaving 11 bases unmatched. The CDR3 extends over 14 amino acids. Germline loops: CDR1 MNHEY, CDR2 SVGAGI.

This clone was recorded only once. The CDR3 here is CASSFNRNTGELFF. DNA of the CDR3: TGTGCCAGCAGTTTCAACAGGAATACCGGGGAGCTGTTTTTT. The rearrangement uses TRBV27 and TRBJ2-2; a weak D match, TRBD1 (5 bases). This CDR3 comprises 14 residues. V lost 3 bases and J 5 bases, leaving 10 bases between the germline ends. The germline V gene encodes CDR1 MNHEY and CDR2 SMNVEV (reference sequence).

This clone was observed a single time. This chain links TRBV6-5 with TRBJ2-7; no definite D call. The CDR3 is 14 residues long. Trimming removed 4 bases from V and 10 bases from J, with 20 bases in between. CDR1 and CDR2 (germline): MNHEY, SVGAGI. The CDR3 nucleotides are TGTGCCAGCAGTTCTCCCCCCCCCGGTAGTATTCAGTACTTC. It yields the protein CASSSPPPGSIQYF.

This clone was seen once. V is TRBV19 and J is TRBJ1-1, with D tentatively TRBD1 (6 bases). Germline lookup yields CDR1 LNHDA and CDR2 SQIVND (reference sequence). Trimming shortened V by 3 bases and J by 7 bases, and 12 bases separated the two germline ends. The CDR3 has 13 amino acids. The CDR3 DNA reads TGTGCCAGTAGTATCCTCAGGGGCGGTGAAGCTTTCTTT. It is translated as CASSILRGGEAFF.

The genes are TRBV28 and TRBJ1-5, with D possibly TRBD1 on 6 matching bases. Germline V gene lookup returns CDR1 MDHEN and CDR2 SYDVKM. The CDR3 extends over 15 amino acids. Trimming cost V 6 bases and J 7 bases, with 19 bases left between them. This CDR3 reads CASSLRGYTGQPQHF. The CDR3 DNA is TGTGCCAGCAGCCTCAGGGGCTATACAGGGCAGCCCCAGCATTTT.

The rearrangement joins TRBV10-3 to TRBJ1-5; D remains unclear. The CDR3 runs to 16 residues. Trimming cost V 1 base and J 0 bases, with 10 bases left between them. The germline V gene encodes CDR1 ENHRY and CDR2 SYGVKD. For the CDR3, the DNA is TGTGCCATCAGTGAGTTTAACCGGGATAGCAATCAGCCCCAGCATTTT. Translation gives CAISEFNRDSNQPQHF.

The chain has TRBV7-2 and TRBJ2-2, with TRBD2 matching 8 bases. The CDR3 consists of 14 residues. The V and J ends lost 5 bases and 6 bases, in that order; junction bases with no gene match: 5. Germline-derived CDR1 and CDR2 are SGHTA and FQGNSA. The CDR3, as DNA: TGTGCCAGCAGCCGCGGGAGGTCGGCCGGGGAGCTGTTTTTT. Residues: CASSRGRSAGELFF.

V gene TRBV27 combines with J gene TRBJ2-7, with D possibly TRBD1 on 6 matching bases. The CDR3 runs 14 residues. V gave up 5 bases and J gave up 2 bases, with 13 bases separating them. Germline V gene data show CDR1 as MNHEY and CDR2 as SMNVEV (reference sequence). The CDR3 is CASSPRQATYEQYF. The CDR3 nucleotides are TGTGCCAGCAGTCCACGACAGGCCACCTACGAGCAGTACTTC.

The chain uses TRBV5-6 and TRBJ1-2, with TRBD1 as a possible D gene (6 bases). The germline V gene encodes CDR1 SGHDT and CDR2 YYEEEE. CDR3 length: 18 amino acids. Trimming pared 0 bases from V and 1 base from J, leaving 19 bases between. The CDR3 sequence: CASSLALAGDHINYGYTF. The CDR3 DNA follows: TGTGCCAGCAGCTTGGCCCTGGCAGGGGACCATATTAACTATGGCTACACCTTC.

This chain joins TRBV7-8 and TRBJ2-2, with 7 bases matching TRBD2. Germline loops: CDR1 SGHVS, CDR2 FQNEAQ. This CDR3 spans 16 amino acids. The V gene end was trimmed by 5 bases and the J gene end by 8 bases; junction bases not matched to a gene: 14. The CDR3, as DNA: TGTGCCAGCAGCGACGCCCAGGGAGGGGCGGGAGGGGAGCTGTTTTTT. Amino acids: CASSDAQGGAGGELFF. Drawing the rest from reference TRBV7-8 and TRBJ2-2, the complete variable domain is GAGVSQSPRYKVAKRGQDVALRCDPISGHVSLFWYQQALGQGPEFLTYFQNEAQLDKSGLPSDRFFAERPEGSVSTLKIQRTQQEDSAVYLCASSDAQGGAGGELFFGEGSRLTVL.

The chain recombines TRBV14 with TRBJ1-3; a possible D gene is TRBD1 (5 bases). The V and J ends lost 10 bases and 0 bases respectively, with 13 bases between them. The germline CDR1 and CDR2 sequences are SGHDN and FVKESK. CDR3 length: 14 amino acids. The CDR3 coding sequence is TGTGCCACTCGGGCAGGGCCCTCTGGAAACACCATATATTTT. This encodes CATRAGPSGNTIYF.

V and J are TRBV6-5 and TRBJ1-2, with D unclear. The CDR3 covers 14 residues. Trimming cost V 7 bases and J 8 bases, with 20 bases left between them. In germline, CDR1 is MNHEY, CDR2 SVGAGI. The DNA for the CDR3 is TGTGCCAGCACCGTCTCGGGTCCTCTTGGCGGCTACACCTTC. This sequence encodes CASTVSGPLGGYTF.

J is TRBJ2-1 and V is TRBV10-1; 7 bases fit TRBD1. With 6 bases clipped from V and 0 bases from J, the junction kept 5 bases outside the gene matches. This CDR3 comprises 15 residues. Per the germline V gene, CDR1 is WNHNN and CDR2 is SYGVQD (reference sequence). The CDR3 DNA sequence: TGCGCCAGCAGCTCCTGGGACAGCTCCTACAATGAGCAGTTCTTC. It encodes CASSSWDSSYNEQFF.

This clone came up once. V and J are TRBV6-5 and TRBJ1-2, with 7 nucleotides matching TRBD1. With V trimmed by 1 base and J by 4 bases, 6 bases remained unmatched. Germline CDR1 MNHEY, CDR2 SVGAGI. CDR3 size: 15 residues. The CDR3 DNA is TGTGCCAGCAGTTACTGGGGGACAGACCTCTATGGCTACACCTTC. Amino acids: CASSYWGTDLYGYTF.

The chain is built from TRBV10-2 and TRBJ2-7; tentative D call: TRBD1 (6 bases). From germline, CDR1 is WSHSY and CDR2 SAAADI. V was shortened by 9 bases and J by 1 base, with 19 bases between the two germline ends. This CDR3 region has 15 residues. CDR3 in DNA: TGCGCCAGTGAAACCAGGGGAATCGGGTCCTACGAGCAGTACTTC. The encoded protein is CASETRGIGSYEQYF.

The J gene is TRBJ2-7, the V gene TRBV18; D might be TRBD1 (5 bases). Between the trimmed V and J ends, which lost 2 bases and 1 base, there was a span of 15 bases. Germline V gene sequence: CDR1 KGHSH, CDR2 LQKENI. CDR3 length: 16 residues. Written as DNA, the CDR3 is TGTGCCAGCTCACCATTTTTAGGGGTTGGGTCCTACGAGCAGTACTTC. Its protein is CASSPFLGVGSYEQYF.

This clone has a single count. This chain uses TRBV2 with TRBJ2-7; the D is unclear. CDR1 and CDR2 from the germline V gene are SNHLY and FYNNEI. Trimming stripped 1 base from V and 1 base from J, with 11 bases between. The CDR3 has 15 residues. The CDR3 reads CASSEGTSLSYEQYF. Here the CDR3 DNA reads TGTGCCAGCAGTGAAGGAACTTCACTTTCCTACGAGCAGTACTTC.

The chain carries TRBV5-1 and TRBJ2-1, with unresolved D. CDR3 length: 14 residues. Germline-derived CDR1 and CDR2 are SGHRS and YFSETQ. Trimming removed 0 bases from V and 3 bases from J, with 7 bases in between. Written as DNA, the CDR3 is TGCGCCAGCAGCTTGGCTAACAGCTACAATGAGCAGTTCTTC. Amino acids: CASSLANSYNEQFF.